This TCR beta chain was recovered during a study of shared clonotypes between healthy human individuals. A remark on this clone: The antigen remains unidentified.

The CDR3 extends over 14 amino acids. CDR1 and CDR2 (germline): PRHDT, FYEKMQ (reference sequence). Unmatched junction bases numbered 4, after V lost 8 bases and J lost 3 bases. Recent acute infections and vaccinations were absent in the healthy HIV-negative adult donors. Each subset's genomic DNA was split evenly across several immunoSEQ plates. The method was immunoSEQ multiplex PCR; TCRdb's version includes in-frame clones alone and lacks a portion of them. The data contain millions of clones, approximately 95% of them singletons. Study results and limitations: Sampling covered blood only; tissue repertoires likely differ.

The sequence derives from a man younger than 30 in good health. The specimen sequenced was naive CD4+ T cells sorted from blood. Subset denoted: CD45RA+ positively selected. The V and J genes are TRBV13 and TRBJ2-3; TRBD2 agrees at 11 bases. The CDR3 is CASARLAGTDTQYF. DNA for the CDR3: TGTGCCAGCGCGAGACTAGCGGGAACAGATACGCAGTATTTT.